This T cell receptor (beta chain) was sequenced in a study of CD8+CD57+ T cells in acquired aplastic anemia. Genomic DNA, serving as template, underwent TCR beta VDJ and CDR3 profiling. One entry per CDR3 protein, called by TCRdb with MiXCR from the reads. This sample has under 350,000 distinct CDR3 sequences, with approximately 60% found just once. This clonotype appeared many times. Those patients picked for sequencing had displayed CD8+CD57+ cell expansion on flow cytometry. The sequenced material came from sorted CD4+, CD8+, or CD8+CD57+ T cells (not recorded which) from PBMCs. The TCR sequence derives from a human donor with aplastic anemia.

The CDR3: CASSVDDRLPGYTF. The CDR3 DNA reads TGTGCCAGCAGCGTAGACGACAGGTTACCAGGCTACACCTTC. The chain combines TRBV9 with TRBJ1-2; tentatively, D is TRBD1 (6 bases). Germline loops: CDR1 SGDLS, CDR2 YYNGEE. The CDR3 runs to 14 residues. V was cut by 0 bases and J by 8 bases, with 14 bases left in between.